What follows are 32 T cell receptor beta chains derived from one specimen sequenced in a study of T cells in Graves' hyperthyroidism and ophthalmopathy. What was amplified from RNA transcripts were TCR beta CDR3 regions. TCR CDR3 regions were first amplified by RT-PCR with HTBI primers. TCRdb ran MiXCR on the multiplex PCR reads and lists one entry per CDR3 protein. The sample lists about 350,000 distinct CDR3 sequences; approximately 15% were seen once. The sequenced sample was blood. These receptor sequences come from a woman in her twenties or thirties with Graves' hyperthyroidism.

This clonotype was found a few times. V is TRBV7-9 and J is TRBJ1-1; D is undetermined. The CDR3 is 15 residues long. CDR1 is SEHNR and CDR2 is FQNEAQ in the germline V gene (reference sequence). V lost 4 bases and J 7 bases, leaving 19 bases between the germline ends. CDR3 bases: TGTGCCAGCAGCTCCCGGACGGACCCTCGAAGTGAAGCTTTCTTT. Encoded protein: CASSSRTDPRSEAFF.

This clonotype was seen repeatedly, ten times or more. V and J are TRBV28 and TRBJ2-1; 7 positions agree with TRBD2. CDR3 length: 14 residues. The germline gives CDR1 MDHEN, CDR2 SYDVKM. The J segment lost 15 bases and the V segment lost 1 base, leaving 12 bases of the junction unmatched. CDR3 DNA: TGTGCCAGCAGTTTATCTGGACTAGATTTGATTCCGTTCTTC. Encoded protein: CASSLSGLDLIPFF.

Ten or more counts support this clonotype. The V call is TRBV29-1, the J call TRBJ1-2; D is undetermined. V lost 3 bases to trimming and J lost 8 bases, with 19 bases between them. The germline V gene encodes CDR1 SQVTM and CDR2 ANQGSEA. CDR3 length: 14 amino acids. This CDR3 reads CSVDAGEWGSGYTF. The DNA of the CDR3 is TGCAGCGTTGACGCTGGGGAATGGGGAAGCGGCTACACCTTC.

The chain carries TRBV9 and TRBJ1-2; D unresolved. This CDR3 comprises 13 residues. The V gene lost 4 bases and the J gene lost 3 bases, with 10 bases spanning the gap. Germline values: CDR1 SGDLS, CDR2 YYNGEE. The CDR3 region has the DNA TGTGCCAGCAGCCCCTCCACGGACTATGGCTACACCTTC. As protein: CASSPSTDYGYTF.

V usage is TRBV18 and J usage is TRBJ1-1; the D gene is possibly TRBD1 (5 bases). The germline V gene has CDR1 KGHSH and CDR2 LQKENI. The CDR3 is 13 amino acids. Trimming removed 2 bases at V and 4 bases at J, with 8 bases between. In DNA form, the CDR3 reads TGTGCCAGCTCACCATGGGGGGGCACTGAAGCTTTCTTT. Residues: CASSPWGGTEAFF.

Points on this clonotype: Relative to the germline gene, one junction end is altered; a read error may explain this. The V gene is TRBV29-1, the J gene TRBJ1-1; maybe TRBD1 (6 bases). CDR1 is SQVTM and CDR2 is ANQGSEA in the germline V gene. This CDR3 contains 15 residues. The CDR3 loop reads CGVEGGWGSNTEAFF. The CDR3 region has the DNA TGCGGCGTCGAGGGGGGGTGGGGATCGAACACTGAAGCTTTCTTT.

V and J are TRBV6-4 and TRBJ1-2, with TRBD1 matching 7 bases. The germline V gene has CDR1 MRHNA and CDR2 SNTAGT. CDR3 length: 15 residues. V lost 0 bases to trimming and J lost 7 bases; unmatched junction nucleotides: 8. The CDR3 nucleotides read TGTGCCAGCAGTGACTCGCAAGGGGGCGCGGGTGGCTACACCTTC. It is translated as CASSDSQGGAGGYTF.

This clonotype was detected many times. The gene calls are TRBV6-1 and TRBJ1-3, with D hard to call. The germline V gene encodes CDR1 MNHNS and CDR2 SASEGT. There are 17 residues in the CDR3. The V and J ends lost 1 base and 0 bases respectively, with 13 bases between them. This CDR3 reads CASSEEMRPHSGNTIYF. As DNA, the CDR3 is TGTGCCAGCAGTGAAGAAATGCGCCCTCACTCTGGAAACACCATATATTTT.

As concerns this clonotype: One junction end disagrees with the germline gene, perhaps due to a read error. The chain recombines TRBV11-2 with TRBJ2-7; unclear D gene. Germline V gene sequence: CDR1 SGHAT, CDR2 FQNNGV. The CDR3 extends over 15 amino acids. CDR3 residues: CASSLETESSYEQYF. The CDR3 DNA is TGCGCCAGCTCCCTAGAGACCGAGAGCTCCTACGAGCAGTACTTC.

The gene calls are TRBV7-9 and TRBJ1-1; 8 bases agree with TRBD1. Germline V gene lookup returns CDR1 SEHNR and CDR2 FQNEAQ (reference sequence). V trimming: 5 bases; J trimming: 5 bases; junction bases outside the gene matches: 7. This CDR3 region has 14 residues. The CDR3 nucleotides read TGTGCCAGCAGCCCCTCAGGGGGCGCGACTGAAGCTTTCTTT. Amino acid sequence: CASSPSGGATEAFF.

The chain couples TRBV7-2 to TRBJ1-6, with a weak D call TRBD1 (5 bases). The germline CDR1 and CDR2 sequences are SGHTA and FQGNSA. V lost 2 bases and J lost 8, with 10 bases in between. This CDR3 has 14 amino acids. In DNA, the CDR3 is TGTGCCAGCAGCTTATCGGGGACGGATTCACCCCTCCACTTT. Protein sequence: CASSLSGTDSPLHF. Together with reference TRBV7-2 and TRBJ1-6, the CDR3 gives the full variable domain: GAGVSQSPSNKVTEKGKDVELRCDPISGHTALYWYRQSLGQGLEFLIYFQGNSAPDKSGLPSDRFSAERTGGSVSTLTIQRTQQEDSAVYLCASSLSGTDSPLHFGNGTRLTVT.

This clonotype was counted a few times. The chain employs TRBV6-1 and TRBJ2-7, with D unclear. CDR1 MNHNS and CDR2 SASEGT come from the germline V gene. The V end was cut by 1 base, the J end by 5 bases, with 6 bases between. This CDR3 region has 12 residues. The CDR3, as DNA: TGTGCCAGCAGTGAAGTTCAGAACGAGCAGTACTTC. It codes for CASSEVQNEQYF.

Ten or more counts support this clonotype. The rearrangement links TRBV28 to TRBJ1-4; D is possibly TRBD1 (6 bases). Trimming cost V 7 bases and J 7 bases, with 13 bases left between them. Germline values: CDR1 MDHEN, CDR2 SYDVKM. CDR3 length: 13 residues. The DNA for the CDR3 is TGTGCCAGCACAGGGGCGATGGTTGAAAAACTGTTTTTT. Encoded protein: CASTGAMVEKLFF. The full variable domain, rest sourced from reference TRBV28 and TRBJ1-4, is DVKVTQSSRYLVKRTGEKVFLECVQDMDHENMFWYRQDPGLGLRLIYFSYDVKMKEKGDIPEGYSVSREKKERFSLILESASTNQTSMYLCASTGAMVEKLFFGSGTQLSVL.

In its sample, this clonotype was seen a few times. The chain uses TRBV7-8 and TRBJ1-5; maybe TRBD1 (5 bases). V dropped 5 bases and J dropped 4 bases, with 12 bases sitting between them. CDR1 SGHVS and CDR2 FQNEAQ come from the germline V gene. This CDR3 is built from 14 residues. CDR3 region: CASSTDGGNQPQHF. The CDR3 DNA reads as TGTGCCAGCAGCACAGACGGGGGTAATCAGCCCCAGCATTTT.

Ten or more counts support this clonotype. V is TRBV7-9 and J is TRBJ2-2; D ambiguous. The CDR3 totals 15 residues. The germline V gene has CDR1 SEHNR and CDR2 FQNEAQ (reference sequence). The ends were cut back, 5 bases at V and 3 bases at J, with 13 bases in the middle. CDR3 nucleotides: TGTGCCAGCAGCCCCACTCTGCTGGACACCGGGGAGCTGTTTTTT. This gives the protein CASSPTLLDTGELFF.

The V and J genes are TRBV4-3 and TRBJ1-2; TRBD1 is a possible D gene (5 bases). Germline loops: CDR1 LGHNA, CDR2 YSLEER. There are 14 residues in the CDR3. V lost 0 bases, J lost 7 bases, and 12 bases lay in between. Here the CDR3 DNA reads TGCGCCAGCAGCCAAGATGGGAGGACACGTGGCTACACCTTC. Residues: CASSQDGRTRGYTF.

The V and J genes are TRBV7-2 and TRBJ2-5, with D maybe TRBD1 (6 bases). Trimming cost V 5 bases and J 1 base, with 14 bases left between them. Germline assignment: CDR1 SGHTA and CDR2 FQGNSA. There are 15 residues in the CDR3. CDR3 amino acids: CASSAYQGTQETQYF. Written as DNA, the CDR3 is TGTGCCAGCAGCGCCTACCAGGGGACCCAAGAGACCCAGTACTTC.

In its sample, this clonotype was seen many times. The chain links TRBV28 to TRBJ2-7; 9 positions agree with TRBD2. The germline V gene has CDR1 MDHEN and CDR2 SYDVKM. This CDR3 region has 15 residues. The junction had 10 bases not matched to a gene; V was cut back by 4 bases and J by 6 bases. The CDR3 here is CASSSPGLALGEQYF. As DNA, the CDR3 is TGTGCCAGCAGTTCCCCGGGACTAGCCCTGGGCGAGCAGTACTTC.

This rearrangement joins TRBV11-2 to TRBJ2-3, with D perhaps TRBD2 (5 bases). Germline CDR1 and CDR2: SGHAT and FQNNGV. Between the trimmed V and J ends, which lost 1 base and 5 bases, there was a span of 16 bases. The length of the CDR3 is 16 residues. The CDR3 spells CASSLGVGGGVDTQYF. The CDR3 DNA reads TGTGCCAGCAGCTTAGGAGTCGGAGGAGGCGTAGATACGCAGTATTTT.

The V gene is TRBV14, the J gene TRBJ1-2, with D unresolved. Looked up from germline, CDR1 is SGHDN and CDR2 is FVKESK. This CDR3 contains 15 residues. V shed 0 bases and J shed 8 bases, with 16 bases lying between them. The CDR3 DNA follows: TGTGCCAGCAGCCAAGATTACGCGGGGAGAGGGGGCTACACCTTC. The encoded protein is CASSQDYAGRGGYTF.

This clonotype was recorded a few times. V gene TRBV29-1 combines with J gene TRBJ2-1, with 13 nucleotides matching TRBD2. Germline V lookup: CDR1 SQVTM, CDR2 ANQGSEA. V shed 5 bases and J 1 base; nucleotides not matched to a gene: 11. The CDR3 sequence is 18 residues long. For the CDR3, the DNA is TGCAGCGTTCACCTACTAGCGGGGGGGTTGATTTCCTACAATGAGCAGTTCTTC. It is translated as CSVHLLAGGLISYNEQFF.

The rearrangement uses TRBV29-1 and TRBJ2-1, with D unclear. V was clipped by 6 bases and J by 7 bases, with 7 bases between them. The CDR3 totals 10 residues. Germline assignment: CDR1 SQVTM and CDR2 ANQGSEA. CDR3 in DNA: TGCAGCGTCTCCGCTAATGAGCAGTTCTTC. Translating it yields CSVSANEQFF.

The sample holds many counts of this clonotype. V and J are TRBV28 and TRBJ2-3; D gene uncertain. Germline-derived CDR1 and CDR2 are MDHEN and SYDVKM. This CDR3 region has 14 residues. Deletions cut 2 bases from V and 2 bases from J, with 8 bases between. As DNA, the CDR3 is TGTGCCAGCAGTTTAACAGCTATCACAGATACGCAGTATTTT. Translated, it gives CASSLTAITDTQYF.

This clonotype showed up many times. This chain connects TRBV27 to TRBJ1-6; 8 bases fit TRBD1. There are 15 residues in the CDR3. V dropped 4 bases and J dropped 9; count of bases not matched to a gene: 8. Germline V gene lookup returns CDR1 MNHEY and CDR2 SMNVEV (reference sequence). DNA of the CDR3: TGTGCCAGCAGTTACGGGGACAGGATGGGTTCACCCCTCCACTTT. It specifies CASSYGDRMGSPLHF.

This clonotype turned up a few times. V usage is TRBV24-1 and J usage is TRBJ2-1; 8 bases are shared with TRBD2. Losses at the gene ends were 4 bases for V and 8 bases for J; bases not matched to a gene: 12. This CDR3 comprises 16 residues. Germline CDR1 and CDR2: KGHDR and SFDVKD. CDR3 residues: CATSEPTSGRGDEQFF. CDR3 DNA sequence: TGTGCCACCAGTGAACCTACTAGCGGTAGGGGGGATGAGCAGTTCTTC.

This clonotype appeared once. A single base separates this from a much larger clone, so it may be a read error. This rearrangement joins TRBV12-3 or TRBV12-4 to TRBJ1-1; D perhaps matches TRBD1 (6 bases). The CDR3 extends over 12 amino acids. Trimming cost V 6 bases and J 11 bases, with 16 bases left between them. CDR3 nucleotides: TGTGCCAGCAGATCATCGACAGGCGATGCTTTCTTT. It translates to CASRSSTGDAFF.

There are a few counts of this clonotype. The chain employs TRBV28 and TRBJ2-4; no clear D gene. Trimming took off 4 bases at V and 10 bases at J, with 14 bases between the two ends. Germline V gene sequence: CDR1 MDHEN, CDR2 SYDVKM. This CDR3 has 13 residues. This CDR3 is CASSSSRWWIQYF. For the CDR3, the DNA is TGTGCCAGCAGTTCCTCCCGGTGGTGGATTCAGTACTTC. Filled out from reference TRBV28 and TRBJ2-4, the complete variable domain reads DVKVTQSSRYLVKRTGEKVFLECVQDMDHENMFWYRQDPGLGLRLIYFSYDVKMKEKGDIPEGYSVSREKKERFSLILESASTNQTSMYLCASSSSRWWIQYFGAGTRLSVL.

The genes are TRBV7-9 and TRBJ1-1, with D tentatively TRBD1 (5 bases). CDR3 size: 14 residues. Trimming cost V 2 bases and J 4 bases, with 11 bases left between them. Germline V gene sequence: CDR1 SEHNR, CDR2 FQNEAQ (reference sequence). CDR3 residues: CASSLTQGITEAFF. In DNA form, the CDR3 reads TGTGCCAGCAGCTTAACGCAGGGAATCACTGAAGCTTTCTTT.

This clonotype was recorded only once. A much larger clone differs by one base, so this may be a read error. The V gene is TRBV13, the J gene TRBJ2-7; the match to TRBD2 covers 13 bases. The CDR3 extends over 15 amino acids. J lost 7 bases, V lost 4 bases, and 7 bases had no gene match. Germline CDR1 reads PRHDT; CDR2 reads FYEKMQ (reference sequence). CDR3 protein: CASSYTGLAGSEQYF. The DNA of the CDR3 is TGTGCCAGCAGCTACACGGGACTAGCGGGAAGTGAGCAGTACTTC.

This clonotype was recorded many times. The chain recombines TRBV11-2 with TRBJ1-2, with D unresolved. From germline, CDR1 is SGHAT and CDR2 FQNNGV. Trimming pared 6 bases from V and 8 bases from J, leaving 16 bases between. This CDR3 is built from 13 residues. Written as DNA, the CDR3 is TGTGCCAGCAGACCCCCAGGAAGGGAGGGCTACACCTTC. Protein product: CASRPPGREGYTF.

This clonotype was observed at least ten times. The V and J genes are TRBV27 and TRBJ1-1; tentatively, D is TRBD1 (6 bases). The V and J ends lost 5 bases and 0 bases respectively, with 10 bases between them. This CDR3 has 14 residues. CDR1 is MNHEY, CDR2 SMNVEV, per germline (reference sequence). The CDR3 spells CASSITGMNTEAFF. Written as DNA, the CDR3 is TGTGCCAGCAGTATTACAGGGATGAACACTGAAGCTTTCTTT.

The chain combines TRBV5-1 with TRBJ1-3, with 7 bases fitting TRBD1. The CDR3 is 15 residues long. V was clipped by 1 base and J by 2 bases; unmatched bases: 3. Germline CDR1 reads SGHRS; CDR2 reads YFSETQ. CDR3 in amino acids: CASSLRGQPGNTIYF. CDR3 DNA sequence: TGCGCCAGCAGCTTGAGGGGACAGCCTGGAAACACCATATATTTT.